This TCR beta chain was sequenced for a study of T cell changes during pregnancy in multiple sclerosis. There are 14 residues in the CDR3. V dropped 1 base and J dropped 4 bases, with 9 bases sitting between them. Germline values: CDR1 SNHLY, CDR2 FYNNEI. Repertoires were generated with immunoSEQ multiplex PCR, while TCRdb's copy carries only in-frame clones and drops some. The data contain roughly 64,000 clones, just under 95% of them singletons. The chain recombines TRBV2 with TRBJ2-3; no reliable D call. The TCR was taken from a female donor with multiple sclerosis, enrolled in a pregnancy study. The specimen comprised peripheral blood, sampled in the second trimester of pregnancy. The CDR3 region is CASSEGLGPDTQYF. CDR3 DNA: TGTGCCAGCAGTGAAGGCTTGGGCCCAGATACGCAGTATTTT. The full variable domain, with the rest looked up from reference TRBV2 and TRBJ2-3, is EPEVTQTPSHQVTQMGQEVILRCVPISNHLYFYWYRQILGQKVEFLVSFYNNEISEKSEIFDDQFSVERPDGSNFTLKIRSTKLEDSAMYFCASSEGLGPDTQYFGPGTRLTVL.